This TCR beta chain appears in the sequencing data of a study of Ad26.COV2.S vaccination and SARS-CoV-2 variants. The overall study: COV1001, an Ad26.COV2.S trial, supplied this vaccine-arm donor. Donor got 5x10^10 or 1x10^11 viral particles of Ad26.COV2.S.

Indicated treatment: approximately 18 received Ad26.COV2.S at low or high dose, single or two shots; about five received placebo; per-sample allocation not given. Sampling took place 63 days after the first vaccine or placebo injection. Donor was an adult aged 18-55 years in Boston. TCRdb's copy holds only in-frame clones and misses some; the assay was immunoSEQ multiplex PCR. The profile shows some 400,000 clones, about nine tenths of them singletons. This CDR3 contains 13 residues. Looked up from germline, CDR1 is LNHDA and CDR2 is SQIVND (reference sequence). V was shortened by 5 bases and J by 4 bases, with 10 bases between the two germline ends.

This rearrangement joins TRBV19 to TRBJ2-3, with D perhaps matching TRBD1 or TRBD2 (6 bases each). This specimen was peripheral blood, taken in a trial of Ad26.COV2.S vaccine versus placebo. The TCR originated in a person aged 18-65 years who received the Ad26.COV2.S COVID-19 vaccine or a placebo. The CDR3 coding sequence is TGTGCCAGTAGTCCCGGGGGCGCAGATACGCAGTATTTT. Translated, it gives CASSPGGADTQYF.